A selection of T cell receptor beta chains follows, all from one sample in a study of T cell changes during pregnancy in multiple sclerosis. The protocol was immunoSEQ multiplex PCR, while the TCRdb copy is restricted to in-frame clones and leaves out a portion. Of 40,000 to 60,000 clones in the sample, approximately 91% were seen once. The material was CD4+ T cells from peripheral blood mononuclear cells, obtained in the third trimester of pregnancy. Receptors were obtained from a female donor with multiple sclerosis, enrolled in a pregnancy study. The CDR3 runs from the conserved cysteine through the conserved F or W. The order of the fields is J gene, V gene, clone size, D gene, CDR3 length, CDR3 DNA, CDR3 protein. A D gene is named only where the DNA matches it firmly. Size is stated for part of the rows, as once, few or many counts, or as a class when the clone is expanded.

>TRBJ1-1|TRBV19|-|-|14
TGTGCCAGTAGATCGGCAGGGAAGAACACTGAAGCTTTCTTT
CASRSAGKNTEAFF
>TRBJ2-3|TRBV15|-|-|12
TGTGCCACCAGCAAGCCCCGGGATACGCAGTATTTT
CATSKPRDTQYF
>TRBJ1-2|TRBV19|-|-|11
TGTGCCACGAGGCGGAACTATGGCTACACCTTC
CATRRNYGYTF
>TRBJ2-1|TRBV10-3|-|-|12
TGTGCCATCAGTGATAGCCGCAATGAGCAGTTCTTC
CAISDSRNEQFF
>TRBJ2-2|TRBV19|-|-|15
TGTGCCAGTAGTATGACTAGTGTTCTCACCGGGGAGCTGTTTTTT
CASSMTSVLTGELFF
>TRBJ2-1|TRBV11-1|-|-|15
TGTGCCAGCAGCTTGTCACAGGCTCCCTACAATGAGCAGTTCTTC
CASSLSQAPYNEQFF
>TRBJ1-1|TRBV7-9|-|-|15
TGTGCCAGCAGCTTAGCTCCCGACAGAAACACTGAAGCTTTCTTT
CASSLAPDRNTEAFF
>TRBJ2-2|TRBV2|-|TRBD2|17
TGTGCCAGCAGTGAACTAGCGGGGGGGCCGGGCACCGGGGAGCTGTTTTTT
CASSELAGGPGTGELFF
>TRBJ1-1|TRBV6-1|-|-|10
TGTGCCACCCGTTTCACTGAAGCTTTCTTT
CATRFTEAFF
>TRBJ2-3|TRBV25-1|-|-|13
TGTGCCAGCAGTGAACGTGGGAGAGTTACGCAGTATTTT
CASSERGRVTQYF
>TRBJ1-6|TRBV5-1|few|TRBD1|14
TGCGCCAGCACCCGGGACAGGGATAATTCACCCCTCCACTTT
CASTRDRDNSPLHF
>TRBJ2-3|TRBV10-3|-|-|15
TGTGCCATCAGTGAGTGGGACTCCAGTGCAGATACGCAGTATTTT
CAISEWDSSADTQYF
>TRBJ1-1|TRBV19|-|TRBD1|15
TGTGCCAGCCTGGGACAGGGTGTGGTGAACACTGAAGCTTTCTTT
CASLGQGVVNTEAFF
>TRBJ2-3|TRBV5-1|once|-|12
TGCGCCAGCAGCTCGACTTTAGATACGCAGTATTTT
CASSSTLDTQYF
>TRBJ1-1|TRBV19|-|-|12
TGTGCCAGTAGTATAAGGGGGGGTGAAGCTTTCTTT
CASSIRGGEAFF
>TRBJ2-5|TRBV13|-|TRBD1|15
TGTGCCAGCAGCAAGGGACAGGGCACGCAGGAGACCCAGTACTTC
CASSKGQGTQETQYF
>TRBJ2-2|TRBV29-1|-|TRBD2|16
TGCAGCGTTCTGTTTCCGGGGGGTCAGAACACCGGGGAGCTGTTTTTT
CSVLFPGGQNTGELFF
>TRBJ1-5|TRBV15|-|-|14
TGTGCCACCAGCAGACAGGGCCGGAATCAGCCCCAGCATTTT
CATSRQGRNQPQHF
>TRBJ2-5|TRBV7-3|-|TRBD2|15
TGTGCCAGCAGCACCCTAGCGGGGGGCCAAGAGACCCAGTACTTC
CASSTLAGGQETQYF
>TRBJ1-1|TRBV9|-|-|14
TGTGCCAGCAGCCCGATTCGGGGAGGGACTGAAGCTTTCTTT
CASSPIRGGTEAFF
>TRBJ1-2|TRBV5-5|-|-|14
TGTGCCAGCAGCCCCCGGGACTCGGACTATGGCTACACCTTC
CASSPRDSDYGYTF
>TRBJ1-2|TRBV15|-|-|14
TGTGCCACCAGCAGGGCTTCCCAGCGTATTGGCTACACCTTC
CATSRASQRIGYTF
>TRBJ1-1|TRBV9|-|TRBD1|17
TGTGCCAGCAGCGTCGCCGGACAGGGGGCGCGGAGCACTGAAGCTTTCTTT
CASSVAGQGARSTEAFF
>TRBJ2-2|TRBV12-5|-|TRBD2|19
TGTGCTAGTGGTCCTCCGGGACTAGCGGGGGGGCGGAACACCGGGGAGCTGTTTTTT
CASGPPGLAGGRNTGELFF
>TRBJ2-7|TRBV11-1|-|TRBD1|13
TGTGCCAGCAGCCAATCACAGGGGACCGAGCAGTACTTC
CASSQSQGTEQYF
>TRBJ2-7|TRBV5-1|-|-|16
TGCGCCAGCAGCTTGGATGGACAGGGAGGGGCCTACGAGCAGTACTTC
CASSLDGQGGAYEQYF
>TRBJ2-7|TRBV18|once|TRBD2|16
TGTGCCAGCTCGAGAACCGGGGGGATAAGCTCCTACGAGCAGTACTTC
CASSRTGGISSYEQYF
>TRBJ2-5|TRBV4-1|-|-|15
TGCGCCAGCAGCCAGGCCAAGGACAAGCAAGAGACCCAGTACTTC
CASSQAKDKQETQYF
>TRBJ1-4|TRBV5-1|-|-|17
TGCGCCAGCAGCTTGGGACAGGAATTGACAACTAATGAAAAACTGTTTTTT
CASSLGQELTTNEKLFF
>TRBJ2-6|TRBV9|-|-|14
TGTGCCAGCAGCCTCGTCTCTGGGGCCAACGTCCTGACTTTC
CASSLVSGANVLTF
>TRBJ1-1|TRBV5-8|-|TRBD1|15
TGTGCCAGCAGCCAACAGGGGCGTACTGTCCACGACGCTTTCTTT
CASSQQGRTVHDAFF
>TRBJ2-3|TRBV10-3|-|TRBD2|14
TGTGCCAGTCGGCCGGGACTAACCACAGATACGCAGTATTTT
CASRPGLTTDTQYF
>TRBJ2-4|TRBV9|-|-|12
TGTGCCAGCAGCGCCCTAGAGGAGGTTCAGTACTTC
CASSALEEVQYF
>TRBJ1-3|TRBV2|-|TRBD1|16
TGTGCCAGCAGGGCGCGGACAGGTCACTCTGGAAACACCATATATTTT
CASRARTGHSGNTIYF
>TRBJ2-3|TRBV11-3|-|TRBD2|16
TGTGCCAGCAGCTCTGGCGGACTAGCGGGCACAGATACGCAGTATTTT
CASSSGGLAGTDTQYF
>TRBJ1-5|TRBV6-1|-|-|14
TGTGCCAGCAGAGGAGGCGGGGGGACCCAGCCCCAGCATTTT
CASRGGGGTQPQHF
>TRBJ1-1|TRBV10-1|-|-|15
TGCGCCAGCAGTTCTCACAGGGTGAGGAACACTGAAGCTTTCTTT
CASSSHRVRNTEAFF
>TRBJ1-3|TRBV5-1|-|-|14
TGCGCCAGCAGCTTGGGACAGTCTGGAAACACCATATATTTT
CASSLGQSGNTIYF
>TRBJ2-3|TRBV2|-|TRBD2|15
TGTGCCAGCAGTGTGCGAGCGGGGAGCACAGATACGCAGTATTTT
CASSVRAGSTDTQYF
>TRBJ2-1|TRBV11-2|-|-|12
TGTGCCAGCAGGGCGGAGGACAATGAGCAGTTCTTC
CASRAEDNEQFF
>TRBJ2-7|TRBV29-1|-|-|12
TGCAGCGTTAGCCAGGACACCTACGAGCAGTACTTC
CSVSQDTYEQYF
>TRBJ1-3|TRBV5-6|-|TRBD1|17
TGTGCCAGCAGCTTAAAGACAGGGGGCCGCTCTGGAAACACCATATATTTT
CASSLKTGGRSGNTIYF
>TRBJ1-1|TRBV5-6|-|-|11
TGTGCCAGCGGGCTGAACACTGAAGCTTTCTTT
CASGLNTEAFF
>TRBJ1-5|TRBV6-6|once|-|15
TGTGCCAGCAGAAACACGGAGAGAGAAGATCAGCCCCAGCATTTT
CASRNTEREDQPQHF
>TRBJ1-2|TRBV25-1|-|-|13
TGTGCCAGCAGTGCGGACAGCCTCTATGGCTACACCTTC
CASSADSLYGYTF
>TRBJ2-2|TRBV19|-|TRBD1|15
TGTGCCAGTAGTATTTCTATGACAGGGTACCGGGAGCTGTTTTTT
CASSISMTGYRELFF
>TRBJ1-2|TRBV11-2|-|-|14
TGTGCCAGCAGCTTATCCTTACATTTCTTTGGCTACACCTTC
CASSLSLHFFGYTF
>TRBJ2-1|TRBV9|-|-|15
TGTGCCAGCAGCGATACAGCAAGCTCCTACAATGAGCAGTTCTTC
CASSDTASSYNEQFF
>TRBJ2-3|TRBV9|-|-|15
TGTGCCAGCAGCCCGAGTAGCGGTGGCACAGATACGCAGTATTTT
CASSPSSGGTDTQYF
>TRBJ2-3|TRBV5-4|once|-|17
TGTGCCAGCAGCCACATCTTCGGCGGCTCAACCACAGATACGCAGTATTTT
CASSHIFGGSTTDTQYF
>TRBJ1-2|TRBV5-1|-|-|15
TGCGCCAGCGCTCGAACAGGGTATTTGGACTATGGCTACACCTTC
CASARTGYLDYGYTF
>TRBJ2-2|TRBV9|-|-|12
TGTGCCAGCCAAGGGGCCACCGGGGAGCTGTTTTTT
CASQGATGELFF
>TRBJ2-1|TRBV6-6|-|-|11
TGTGCCAGCCGTTCCCTCAATGAGCAGTTCTTC
CASRSLNEQFF
>TRBJ1-1|TRBV30|few|TRBD1|13
TGTGCCTGGTCGGGGACAGGGCTGATTGAAGCTTTCTTT
CAWSGTGLIEAFF
>TRBJ1-5|TRBV14|-|-|13
TGTGCCAGCAGCAATCAGATCAATCAGCCCCAGCATTTT
CASSNQINQPQHF
>TRBJ2-7|TRBV4-1|few|TRBD1|13
TGCGCCAGCAGCCAATCACAGGGGTACGAGCAGTACTTC
CASSQSQGYEQYF
>TRBJ1-5|TRBV6-1|-|TRBD1|15
TGTGCCAGCAGTGCGGGGACAGAAACCAATCAGCCCCAGCATTTT
CASSAGTETNQPQHF
>TRBJ2-1|TRBV6-5|-|TRBD2|12
TGTGCCACCAACCTCGGGGGGAATGAGCAGTTCTTC
CATNLGGNEQFF
>TRBJ1-2|TRBV6-5|-|-|15
TGTGCCAGCAGTTATGAGGGGGGGCGAGTCGATGGCTACACCTTC
CASSYEGGRVDGYTF
>TRBJ1-6|TRBV7-2|-|-|14
TGTGCCAGCAGCTTCCTGGGGCTTAATTCACCCCTCCACTTT
CASSFLGLNSPLHF